This entry is about one T cell receptor (beta chain). No antigen is known for it. The entire patient cohort was treatment-naive prior to thyroid surgery. Per the authors' pipeline: Construction of a distant-metastasis classifier for papillary thyroid cancer relied on CDR3 differences across clinicopathological groups. TCRdb reanalyzed the PCR reads with MiXCR. It is TCRdb's table, rather than the study itself, that gives the V and J calls and clone size. The sample holds approximately 60,000 clones, 25% to 35% seen once. This entry is derived from a study of metastatic and nonmetastatic thyroid tumors. Study as a whole: Both malignant and benign thyroid patients supplied peripheral blood and tumor or nodule tissue samples, across which the repertoires of these patients were then compared. Findings and caveats of the study: Patients with malignant thyroid tumors reportedly had significantly higher TCR beta diversity than those with benign nodules, in blood and tumor.

Germline V CDR1 and CDR2: SGHRS, YFSETQ. Between the trimmed V and J ends, which lost 5 bases and 2 bases, there was a span of 18 bases. CDR3 length: 16 residues. The rearrangement links TRBV5-1 to TRBJ2-3; D is perhaps TRBD1 (5 bases). The sequence derives from a female donor with papillary thyroid cancer or a benign thyroid nodule (not recorded which). Some clones in this sample may be carry-over from other donors' samples. Sequencing input: blood. Here the CDR3 reads CASSSFRAANTDTQYF. The DNA for the CDR3 is TGCGCCAGCAGTTCGTTCAGGGCGGCCAACACAGATACGCAGTATTTT.